Below, 31 T cell receptor beta chains from the same sample are listed, as sequenced in a study of blood T cell repertoires in COVID-19 (dated by TCRdb to the early 2020s). Receptor amplification or capture employed the immunoSEQ multiplex PCR assay. TCRdb holds this immuneACCESS table with in-frame rearrangements only. Some clones are missing; in checked studies, unresolved V genes explain under half, and the rest has no known cause. This sample comprises approximately 140,000 clones, approximately 85% of them detected only once. Roughly 8% of the sample goes to the ten largest clones. The sequenced sample was peripheral blood. The origin of the receptors is an older woman with COVID-19, enrolled during active disease.

The chain uses TRBV11-2 and TRBJ2-2, with 8 bases matching TRBD1. CDR3 length: 16 amino acids. V lost 2 bases to trimming and J lost 6 bases; unmatched junction nucleotides: 8. Germline V gene lookup returns CDR1 SGHAT and CDR2 FQNNGV. This chain's CDR3 is CASSLRGQGGPGELFF. The CDR3 bases are TGTGCCAGCAGCTTAAGAGGACAGGGAGGACCCGGGGAGCTGTTTTTT.

The rearrangement joins TRBV19 to TRBJ1-1, with no clear D. Germline CDR1 LNHDA, CDR2 SQIVND (reference sequence). The CDR3 length is 13 residues. V lost 5 bases to trimming and J lost 0 bases, with 7 bases between them. This CDR3 is CASSAQLNTEAFF. The CDR3 nucleotides read TGTGCCAGTAGTGCCCAGTTGAACACTGAAGCTTTCTTT.

This chain connects TRBV3-1 (or the pseudogene TRBV3-2) to TRBJ1-1; TRBD1 matches 10 bases. The CDR3 contains 18 residues. Germline lookup yields CDR1 LGHDT and CDR2 YNNKEL (reference sequence). Trimming at V came to 5 bases and at J to 3 bases, leaving 15 bases not matched to a gene. The CDR3 sequence is CASSSSRRTGGKDTEAFF. The CDR3, as DNA: TGTGCCAGCAGCTCAAGCAGGAGGACAGGGGGAAAGGACACTGAAGCTTTCTTT.

V and J are TRBV2 and TRBJ1-1; D is uncertain. Germline-derived CDR1 and CDR2 are SNHLY and FYNNEI. The V and J ends lost 4 bases and 0 bases respectively, with 9 bases between them. The CDR3 sequence is 14 residues long. For the CDR3, the DNA is TGTGCCAGCAGTGCCAACAAGTTGAACACTGAAGCTTTCTTT. This gives the protein CASSANKLNTEAFF.

This chain connects TRBV4-1 to TRBJ2-3; no firm D call. The ends were cut back, 1 base at V and 4 bases at J, with 9 bases in the middle. The CDR3 extends over 14 amino acids. Germline V lookup: CDR1 MGHRA, CDR2 YSYEKL. The CDR3 DNA is TGCGCCAGCAGCCAAGGTCCCCTTTCAGATACGCAGTATTTT. Its translation is CASSQGPLSDTQYF.

The chain joins TRBV25-1 to TRBJ1-2; 7 bases fit TRBD1. The junction had 6 bases not matched to a gene; V was cut back by 2 bases and J by 3 bases. CDR1 MGHDK and CDR2 SYGVNS come from the germline V gene. CDR3 length: 15 amino acids. CDR3 DNA sequence: TGTGCCAGCAGTGAACCGGGACAGCCCTACTATGGCTACACCTTC. Amino acid sequence: CASSEPGQPYYGYTF.

In this sample, this clone turned up a few times. The chain uses TRBV2 and TRBJ1-5, with 12 positions matching TRBD1. This CDR3 spans 15 amino acids. V gave up 4 bases and J gave up 6 bases; unmatched junction bases: 4. Germline V gives CDR1 SNHLY, CDR2 FYNNEI. CDR3 region: CASSALGQGAQPQHF. DNA of the CDR3: TGTGCCAGCAGTGCCTTGGGACAGGGGGCTCAGCCCCAGCATTTT. The variable domain in full, with the rest retrieved from reference TRBV2 and TRBJ1-5, is EPEVTQTPSHQVTQMGQEVILRCVPISNHLYFYWYRQILGQKVEFLVSFYNNEISEKSEIFDDQFSVERPDGSNFTLKIRSTKLEDSAMYFCASSALGQGAQPQHFGDGTRLSIL.

In this sample, this clone turned up a few times. The chain has TRBV7-8 and TRBJ1-1; D is possibly TRBD1 (5 bases). Germline CDR1 reads SGHVS; CDR2 reads FQNEAQ. The CDR3 has 14 residues. V lost 5 bases and J 3 bases, leaving 13 bases between the germline ends. The CDR3 coding sequence is TGTGCCAGCAGCCCCCCAGGGTTGTACACTGAAGCTTTCTTT. This encodes CASSPPGLYTEAFF.

This sequence joins TRBV4-3 and TRBJ1-5, with D perhaps TRBD1 (5 bases). The germline V gene has CDR1 LGHNA and CDR2 YSLEER. The CDR3 is 15 residues long. V was pared by 0 bases and J by 2 bases, with 8 bases between. CDR3 nucleotides: TGCGCCAGCAGCCAAGATCCGGGGGGCAATCAGCCCCAGCATTTT. Its translation is CASSQDPGGNQPQHF.

The V call is TRBV2, the J call TRBJ2-7; 9 bases line up with TRBD1. CDR3 size: 13 residues. Germline trimming cut 7 bases from V and 0 bases from J; bases unmatched to any gene: 1. CDR1 SNHLY and CDR2 FYNNEI come from the germline V gene. Here the CDR3 reads CASKTGGSYEQYF. DNA for the CDR3: TGTGCCAGCAAGACAGGGGGCTCCTACGAGCAGTACTTC.

J is TRBJ1-4 and V is TRBV5-6; a possible D gene is TRBD1 (5 bases). The length of the CDR3 is 13 residues. The V end lost 4 bases, the J end lost 7 bases, and 11 bases lay between the germline ends. Germline CDR1 is SGHDT and CDR2 is YYEEEE. In nucleotides, the CDR3 is TGTGCCAGCAGCCCGCCGGGGGTTGAAAAACTGTTTTTT. Its translation is CASSPPGVEKLFF.

The chain employs TRBV7-2 and TRBJ2-4; tentatively, D is TRBD2 (7 bases). The V gene's germline CDR1 is SGHTA and CDR2 FQGNSA. Trimming stripped 4 bases from V and 7 bases from J, with 20 bases between. The CDR3 is 16 residues long. The CDR3 reads CASSSQVGGAGNIQYF. The CDR3 DNA follows: TGTGCCAGCAGCTCCCAGGTTGGGGGGGCGGGGAACATTCAGTACTTC.

This chain links TRBV9 with TRBJ2-5; tentatively, D is TRBD1 (6 bases). The CDR3 loop spans 14 amino acids. Germline assignment: CDR1 SGDLS and CDR2 YYNGEE. Trimming removed 3 bases at V and 0 bases at J, with 9 bases between. CDR3 sequence (DNA): TGTGCCAGCAGCGCGGACAGCTACCAAGAGACCCAGTACTTC. Translation gives CASSADSYQETQYF.

The genes are TRBV5-8 and TRBJ1-3; 9 bases agree with TRBD1. V lost 4 bases, J lost 0 bases, and 8 bases stayed unmatched. The germline gives CDR1 SGHTS, CDR2 YDEGEE. The CDR3 runs 17 residues. The CDR3 spells CASSPTPGQGSGNTIYF. The CDR3 DNA follows: TGTGCCAGCAGCCCAACCCCGGGACAGGGCTCTGGAAACACCATATATTTT. Full variable domain (rest looked up from reference TRBV5-8 and TRBJ1-3): EAGVTQSPTHLIKTRGQQATLRCSPISGHTSVYWYQQALGLGLQFLLWYDEGEERNRGNFPPRFSGRQFPNYSSELNVNALELEDSALYLCASSPTPGQGSGNTIYFGEGSWLTVV.

The genes are TRBV19 and TRBJ1-2, with no clear D. This CDR3 has 16 residues. CDR1 LNHDA and CDR2 SQIVND come from the germline V gene (reference sequence). V was clipped by 5 bases and J by 5 bases, with 21 bases between them. The CDR3 region is CASSSVPLPDLYGYTF. Here the CDR3 DNA reads TGTGCCAGTAGTTCCGTCCCACTACCGGATTTATATGGCTACACCTTC.

This chain joins TRBV10-1 and TRBJ1-4, with 8 bases aligning to TRBD1. There are 14 residues in the CDR3. The V gene end was trimmed by 3 bases and the J gene end by 8 bases; junction bases not matched to a gene: 5. CDR1 WNHNN and CDR2 SYGVQD come from the germline V gene (reference sequence). The CDR3 protein is CASSDQGAGEKLFF. The CDR3 coding sequence is TGCGCCAGCAGTGATCAGGGGGCAGGGGAAAAACTGTTTTTT.

The chain joins TRBV5-4 to TRBJ1-3, with D possibly being TRBD1 (6 bases). Between the trimmed V and J ends, which lost 1 base and 2 bases, there was a span of 10 bases. CDR1 is SGHNT and CDR2 is YYREEE in the germline V gene (reference sequence). The CDR3 spans 15 residues. The CDR3 region has the DNA TGTGCCAGCAGCTTGATAGGGGGTACTGGAAACACCATATATTTT. It translates to CASSLIGGTGNTIYF.

Concerning this clone itself: The sample carries other DNA sequences with the same CDR3. This chain links TRBV5-1 with TRBJ1-1, with 8 positions matching TRBD1. The CDR3 covers 13 residues. Germline CDR1 reads SGHRS; CDR2 reads YFSETQ. V lost 3 bases and J lost 4; bases outside the gene matches: 2. CDR3 residues: CASSSTGGTEAFF. In nucleotides, the CDR3 is TGCGCCAGCAGCTCCACAGGGGGCACTGAAGCTTTCTTT. Full variable domain (missing parts from reference TRBV5-1 and TRBJ1-1): KAGVTQTPRYLIKTRGQQVTLSCSPISGHRSVSWYQQTPGQGLQFLFEYFSETQRNKGNFPGRFSGRQFSNSRSEMNVSTLELGDSALYLCASSSTGGTEAFFGQGTRLTVV.

The rearrangement joins TRBV7-9 to TRBJ1-5; D gene uncertain. The CDR3 covers 13 residues. Trimming left V 7 bases short and J 0 bases short, with 7 bases between. Germline CDR1 SEHNR, CDR2 FQNEAQ (reference sequence). CDR3 sequence reads: CASTRSSNQPQHF. CDR3 nucleotide sequence: TGTGCCAGCACTCGGAGTAGCAATCAGCCCCAGCATTTT.

The chain links TRBV5-6 to TRBJ2-2; TRBD1 agrees at 10 bases. This CDR3 contains 16 residues. CDR1 is SGHDT and CDR2 is YYEEEE in the germline V gene. The V gene end was trimmed by 4 bases and the J gene end by 5 bases; junction bases not matched to a gene: 8. Here the CDR3 DNA reads TGTGCCAGCAGCCCAGTACCGGGACAGGGGACCGGGGAGCTGTTTTTT. Its protein product is CASSPVPGQGTGELFF. Supplemented by reference TRBV5-6 and TRBJ2-2, the full variable domain reads DAGVTQSPTHLIKTRGQQVTLRCSPKSGHDTVSWYQQALGQGPQFIFQYYEEEERQRGNFPDRFSGHQFPNYSSELNVNALLLGDSALYLCASSPVPGQGTGELFFGEGSRLTVL.

This chain connects TRBV24-1 to TRBJ1-5; D ambiguous. The V end was cut by 3 bases, the J end by 3 bases, with 14 bases between. Germline assignment: CDR1 KGHDR and CDR2 SFDVKD. The CDR3 runs to 16 residues. The CDR3 reads CATSDGLVPFNQPQHF. The CDR3 DNA is TGTGCCACCAGTGATGGCCTGGTGCCATTCAATCAGCCCCAGCATTTT.

With respect to this clone: An end of the junction does not agree with germline; a read error may underlie this. The chain joins TRBV4-1 to TRBJ2-7, with 7 bases that match TRBD1. The length of the CDR3 is 14 residues. Germline V gene sequence: CDR1 MGHRA, CDR2 YSYEKL. Here the CDR3 DNA reads TGCGCCAGCAGCCAAGTGGGGTTAGGGGGCGGCTTCAAATTC. Amino acids: CASSQVGLGGGFKF.

The chain is built from TRBV9 and TRBJ1-3; 10 nucleotides match TRBD1. Germline-derived CDR1 and CDR2 are SGDLS and YYNGEE. This CDR3 comprises 15 residues. The trim removed 6 bases at V and 4 bases at J, leaving 7 bases unmatched. In DNA form, the CDR3 reads TGTGCCAGCATGTCGGGACAGGGGTCCGGAAACACCATATATTTT. Translated, it gives CASMSGQGSGNTIYF.

This chain uses TRBV5-8 with TRBJ2-5; 11 positions match TRBD1. Germline V gene data show CDR1 as SGHTS and CDR2 as YDEGEE. CDR3 length equals 15 residues. Trimming took 3 bases from V and 4 from J; bases not matched to a gene: 5. CDR3: CASSWGDRGLETQYF. In DNA, the CDR3 is TGTGCCAGCAGCTGGGGGGACAGGGGGTTAGAGACCCAGTACTTC. Full variable domain (outside the CDR3, taken from reference TRBV5-8 and TRBJ2-5): EAGVTQSPTHLIKTRGQQATLRCSPISGHTSVYWYQQALGLGLQFLLWYDEGEERNRGNFPPRFSGRQFPNYSSELNVNALELEDSALYLCASSWGDRGLETQYFGPGTRLLVL.

The rearrangement links TRBV2 to TRBJ1-2; 10 bases agree with TRBD1. V gave up 6 bases and J gave up 5 bases; unmatched junction bases: 21. The germline V gene has CDR1 SNHLY and CDR2 FYNNEI. The CDR3 has 19 residues. The CDR3 is CASRGMTLRERGQGYGYTF. CDR3 in DNA: TGTGCCAGCAGAGGAATGACCCTCCGGGAGCGGGGACAGGGGTATGGCTACACCTTC.

The DNA of the CDR3 is TGTGCCAGCAGCCTTCCTAGCGGGGGGATAGGGTCCTACAATGAGCAGTTCTTC. Translation gives CASSLPSGGIGSYNEQFF. The chain joins TRBV28 to TRBJ2-1; 11 bases match TRBD2. Germline loops: CDR1 MDHEN, CDR2 SYDVKM. The CDR3 contains 18 residues. J gave up 1 base and V 6 bases, and 11 bases lay outside the gene matches.

The chain couples TRBV10-3 to TRBJ2-1, with D tentatively TRBD2 (5 bases). CDR3 size: 14 residues. Per the germline V gene, CDR1 is ENHRY and CDR2 is SYGVKD. The V end was cut by 2 bases, the J end by 7 bases, with 12 bases between. This CDR3 is CAISEMSGANEQFF. In nucleotides, the CDR3 is TGTGCCATCAGTGAGATGAGCGGAGCTAATGAGCAGTTCTTC.

The V call is TRBV27, the J call TRBJ2-5; 16 bases agree with TRBD2. The CDR3 contains 15 residues. The V gene's germline CDR1 is MNHEY and CDR2 SMNVEV (reference sequence). The trim removed 5 bases at V and 5 bases at J, leaving 2 bases unmatched. The CDR3, as DNA: TGTGCCAGCAGTCCGGGACTAGCGGGAGGGGAGACCCAGTACTTC. It is translated as CASSPGLAGGETQYF.

This clone was recorded a few times. The chain joins TRBV3-1 (or the pseudogene TRBV3-2) to TRBJ2-5; D uncertain. The CDR3 sequence is 15 residues long. Trimming left V 2 bases short and J 1 base short, with 11 bases between. The germline V gene has CDR1 LGHDT and CDR2 YNNKEL (reference sequence). The CDR3 protein is CASSQMHTPQETQYF. The DNA for the CDR3 is TGTGCCAGCAGCCAAATGCACACCCCCCAAGAGACCCAGTACTTC.

This sequence joins TRBV2 and TRBJ1-2; TRBD1 is a possible D gene (5 bases). The CDR3 contains 14 residues. Germline loops: CDR1 SNHLY, CDR2 FYNNEI. Trimming left V 4 bases short and J 5 bases short, with 14 bases between. The CDR3 nucleotides are TGTGCCAGCAGTGCCCAGGGATTCGAGTATGGCTACACCTTC. Protein: CASSAQGFEYGYTF.

The V gene is TRBV5-1, the J gene TRBJ2-2; no firm D call. This CDR3 region has 18 residues. Germline V gives CDR1 SGHRS, CDR2 YFSETQ. The germline V and J ends were trimmed by 0 bases and 1 base, with 16 bases remaining between them. This CDR3 is CASSLDPPSLLNTGELFF. Here the CDR3 DNA reads TGCGCCAGCAGCTTGGATCCCCCAAGCCTTCTGAACACCGGGGAGCTGTTTTTT. The full variable domain, with the rest looked up from reference TRBV5-1 and TRBJ2-2, is KAGVTQTPRYLIKTRGQQVTLSCSPISGHRSVSWYQQTPGQGLQFLFEYFSETQRNKGNFPGRFSGRQFSNSRSEMNVSTLELGDSALYLCASSLDPPSLLNTGELFFGEGSRLTVL.